The clone carrying this TCR beta chain appeared a few times. Antigen: not known. This sample is part of a study of OX40 agonist ivuxolimab in advanced cancers. Study-wide results and limits: Both CD4+ and CD8+ T cell populations in blood had undergone clonal expansion by week 6 at 0.1 to 3.0 mg/kg.

This CDR3 is built from 14 residues. The V gene lost 6 bases and the J gene lost 2 bases, with 13 bases spanning the gap. The germline V gene encodes CDR1 SNHLY and CDR2 FYNNEI. Profiling relied on immunoSEQ multiplex PCR, and the TCRdb table lists in-frame clones only, not all of them. The sample has about 7,000 clones, over 60% seen once. The sequenced sample was CD4+ or CD8+ T cells sorted from blood, obtained in a trial of the OX40 agonist ivuxolimab. V is TRBV2 and J is TRBJ2-5; a possible D gene is TRBD1 (6 bases). The sequence was obtained from an adult with an advanced solid tumor such as melanoma, head and neck, liver or kidney cancer. The CDR3 DNA reads TGTGCCAGCAGCTCCTGGACAGTACAAGAGACCCAGTACTTC. This codes for CASSSWTVQETQYF.